The 31 T cell receptor beta chains given below trace back to one sample, sequenced in a study of identical twins. TCRdb fed the 5' RACE reads into MiXCR, producing one record per CDR3 protein. This sample has 650,000 to 750,000 distinct CDR3 sequences, with 21% found just once. The same data also contributed to another study, on T cells expressing NK-cell markers.

Input material: PBMCs. The source is a woman aged 18-29 years in good health.

This clonotype was counted a few times. The chain uses TRBV24-1 and TRBJ2-1, with TRBD2 identical over 9 bases. In germline, CDR1 is KGHDR, CDR2 SFDVKD. CDR3 size: 17 residues. With 6 bases clipped from V and 9 bases from J, the junction kept 17 bases outside the gene matches. The CDR3 DNA reads TGTGCCACCAGTATACCCGAGTCAGGTAGCGGGAGCAGTGAGCAGTTCTTC. Protein: CATSIPESGSGSSEQFF.

This clonotype was detected a few times. The chain is built from TRBV6-9 and TRBJ2-7; no clear D. CDR3 length equals 14 residues. CDR1 is MNHGY and CDR2 is SVAAGI in the germline V gene. V was trimmed by 2 bases and J by 7 bases, leaving 15 bases between them. In nucleotides, the CDR3 is TGTGCCAGCAGTTATGTCGGCCTCCTGGGGGAGCAGTACTTC. Amino acids: CASSYVGLLGEQYF.

In this sample, this clonotype turned up a few times. The chain carries TRBV18 and TRBJ1-5; D is uncertain. Germline values: CDR1 KGHSH, CDR2 LQKENI. The V end lost 1 base, the J end lost 2 bases, and 9 bases lay between the germline ends. This CDR3 contains 15 residues. The CDR3 DNA is TGTGCCAGCTCACCACTGTCGACGGGCAATCAGCCCCAGCATTTT. Its translation is CASSPLSTGNQPQHF. Supplemented by reference TRBV18 and TRBJ1-5, the full variable domain reads NAGVMQNPRHLVRRRGQEARLRCSPMKGHSHVYWYRQLPEEGLKFMVYLQKENIIDESGMPKERFSAEFPKEGPSILRIQQVVRGDSAAYFCASSPLSTGNQPQHFGDGTRLSIL.

This clonotype has a count of ten or more. The rearrangement links TRBV5-1 to TRBJ2-5; D is uncertain. Germline CDR1 is SGHRS and CDR2 is YFSETQ. Trimming pared 1 base from V and 0 bases from J, leaving 1 base between. There are 12 residues in the CDR3. DNA for the CDR3: TGCGCCAGCAGCTTGTACCAAGAGACCCAGTACTTC. Translated: CASSLYQETQYF.

This clonotype occurred a few times. V is TRBV5-1 and J is TRBJ2-5; 7 nucleotides line up with TRBD1. The CDR3 is made up of 14 amino acids. In germline, CDR1 is SGHRS, CDR2 YFSETQ. The V segment lost 3 bases and the J segment 4 bases; nucleotides outside the gene matches: 6. The CDR3 loop reads CASSYGTEGETQYF. CDR3 in DNA: TGCGCCAGCAGCTACGGGACAGAAGGAGAGACCCAGTACTTC.

The sample holds a few counts of this clonotype. The chain is built from TRBV5-6 and TRBJ1-6, with D tentatively TRBD1 (5 bases). Trimming left V 2 bases short and J 11 bases short, with 17 bases between. The CDR3 sequence is 15 residues long. CDR1 SGHDT and CDR2 YYEEEE come from the germline V gene. CDR3 residues: CASSFRAQGSTPLHF. The CDR3 region has the DNA TGTGCCAGCAGCTTTCGCGCGCAGGGATCGACACCCCTCCACTTT.

This clonotype was counted once. The rearrangement joins TRBV30 to TRBJ2-4, with D unclear. Trimming took 5 bases from V and 0 from J, leaving 14 bases between them. CDR1 and CDR2 from the germline V gene are GTSNPN and SVGIG (reference sequence). The CDR3 has 15 residues. The CDR3 region has the DNA TGTGCCTGGGACCCAGGAACTATAGCCAAAAACATTCAGTACTTC. This sequence encodes CAWDPGTIAKNIQYF.

This chain uses TRBV25-1 with TRBJ1-1, with 7 bases that match TRBD1. The germline V gene encodes CDR1 MGHDK and CDR2 SYGVNS. The CDR3 spans 15 residues. The V and J ends lost 3 bases and 4 bases, in that order; junction bases with no gene match: 8. CDR3 sequence (DNA): TGTGCCAGCAGTGACGGACAGGTCAAAAGCACTGAAGCTTTCTTT. It specifies CASSDGQVKSTEAFF.

This clonotype was seen ten or more times. The chain joins TRBV27 to TRBJ2-3; D is ambiguous. V shed 6 bases and J shed 0 bases, with 10 bases lying between them. The CDR3 covers 14 residues. CDR1 MNHEY and CDR2 SMNVEV come from the germline V gene (reference sequence). The CDR3 loop reads CASRIVYSTDTQYF. In DNA form, the CDR3 reads TGTGCCAGCAGGATAGTCTATAGCACAGATACGCAGTATTTT.

This clonotype appeared a few times. This rearrangement joins TRBV18 to TRBJ2-7; D perhaps matches TRBD1 (6 bases). Germline values: CDR1 KGHSH, CDR2 LQKENI. The V gene lost 3 bases and the J gene lost 2 bases, with 11 bases spanning the gap. The CDR3 length is 14 residues. The CDR3 loop reads CASSPGAGAYEQYF. In DNA form, the CDR3 reads TGTGCCAGCTCACCGGGGGCAGGGGCCTACGAGCAGTACTTC.

This chain links TRBV7-2 with TRBJ2-2; 7 nucleotides match TRBD1. The CDR3 spans 15 residues. With V trimmed by 3 bases and J by 6 bases, 7 bases remained unmatched. Germline CDR1 is SGHTA and CDR2 is FQGNSA. CDR3 DNA sequence: TGTGCCAGCAGCTTTCCGGGACAGATATCCGGGGAGCTGTTTTTT. Translated, it gives CASSFPGQISGELFF.

The chain recombines TRBV6-1 with TRBJ1-3; D is uncertain. This CDR3 comprises 14 residues. V gave up 5 bases and J gave up 4 bases, with 12 bases separating them. CDR1 is MNHNS, CDR2 SASEGT, per germline. The CDR3 DNA follows: TGTGCCAGCAGTCAAAACTTTGGAGGAAACACCATATATTTT. Translated: CASSQNFGGNTIYF.

V gene TRBV19 combines with J gene TRBJ2-1, with D tentatively TRBD2 (5 bases). The ends were cut back, 5 bases at V and 10 bases at J, with 18 bases in the middle. Germline V gene data show CDR1 as LNHDA and CDR2 as SQIVND (reference sequence). The CDR3 has 14 residues. CDR3 sequence (DNA): TGTGCCAGTAGTCGAGAGGGCGTAAGTTCCGAGCAGTTCTTC. It yields the protein CASSREGVSSEQFF.

This clonotype was detected ten times or more. The genes are TRBV5-1 and TRBJ1-1; perhaps TRBD1 as D (5 bases). V lost 2 bases, J lost 1 base, and 9 bases lay in between. The germline gives CDR1 SGHRS, CDR2 YFSETQ. The CDR3 length is 14 residues. CDR3 in amino acids: CASSLRGENTEAFF. In nucleotides, the CDR3 is TGCGCCAGCAGCTTAAGGGGCGAGAACACTGAAGCTTTCTTT.

The V call is TRBV2, the J call TRBJ2-3; 11 nucleotides align to TRBD2. The CDR3 is 18 residues long. V dropped 8 bases and J dropped 1; count of bases not matched to a gene: 14. The V gene's germline CDR1 is SNHLY and CDR2 FYNNEI. The chain's CDR3 is CASPANSPSGRRTDTQYF. The CDR3 nucleotides read TGTGCCAGCCCCGCTAATTCACCTAGCGGGAGGCGCACAGATACGCAGTATTTT.

As to this clonotype: Possible read error: a much larger clone is one base away. The chain is built from TRBV20-1 and TRBJ2-1; 8 positions match TRBD2. Germline CDR1 and CDR2: DFQATT and SNEGSKA (reference sequence). The CDR3 covers 17 residues. Here the CDR3 reads CCARGFLGTSTHNEQFF. The CDR3 DNA sequence: TGCTGTGCTAGAGGTTTTTTAGGGACTAGTACGCACAATGAGCAGTTCTTC.

The chain links TRBV6-1 to TRBJ2-2; D gene unclear. Germline CDR1 is MNHNS and CDR2 is SASEGT. The CDR3 has 12 residues. Trimming took off 3 bases at V and 7 bases at J, with 6 bases between the two ends. The CDR3 nucleotides read TGTGCCAGCAGTGAGCTGCTCGGGGAGCTGTTTTTT. This translates into CASSELLGELFF.

V is TRBV20-1 and J is TRBJ2-1; TRBD1 might be the D (5 bases). Per the germline V gene, CDR1 is DFQATT and CDR2 is SNEGSKA (reference sequence). This CDR3 has 14 residues. Trimming removed 3 bases from V and 2 bases from J, with 11 bases in between. The CDR3 is CSASPGMAYNEQFF. In DNA, the CDR3 is TGCAGTGCTAGTCCAGGGATGGCCTACAATGAGCAGTTCTTC.

The chain uses TRBV7-2 and TRBJ2-3, with TRBD1 matching 7 bases. This CDR3 is 16 amino acids long. Trimming at V came to 1 base and at J to 0 bases, leaving 4 bases not matched to a gene. Germline V gene sequence: CDR1 SGHTA, CDR2 FQGNSA. As DNA, the CDR3 is TGTGCCAGCAGCTTAGTGGGACAGAGAAGCACAGATACGCAGTATTTT. It is translated as CASSLVGQRSTDTQYF. The variable domain in full, with the rest retrieved from reference TRBV7-2 and TRBJ2-3, is GAGVSQSPSNKVTEKGKDVELRCDPISGHTALYWYRQSLGQGLEFLIYFQGNSAPDKSGLPSDRFSAERTGGSVSTLTIQRTQQEDSAVYLCASSLVGQRSTDTQYFGPGTRLTVL.

This clonotype was seen more than once but under ten times. V and J are TRBV20-1 and TRBJ2-3, with 11 bases that match TRBD2. Germline loops: CDR1 DFQATT, CDR2 SNEGSKA (reference sequence). This CDR3 comprises 13 residues. V dropped 3 bases and J dropped 6; count of bases not matched to a gene: 2. In DNA form, the CDR3 reads TGCAGTGCTAGTAGCGGGGGGGCGGATACGCAGTATTTT. Protein: CSASSGGADTQYF.

The V gene is TRBV9, the J gene TRBJ2-7; TRBD2 might be the D (6 bases). Germline assignment: CDR1 SGDLS and CDR2 YYNGEE. CDR3 length equals 15 residues. V lost 0 bases to trimming and J lost 3 bases, with 13 bases between them. The CDR3 is CASSVVRDSSYEQYF. The CDR3 DNA reads as TGTGCCAGCAGCGTAGTCAGGGACTCGAGCTACGAGCAGTACTTC.

V usage is TRBV12-3 or TRBV12-4 and J usage is TRBJ2-7; 16 bases fit TRBD2. This CDR3 is built from 17 residues. The V segment lost 4 bases and the J segment 0 bases; nucleotides outside the gene matches: 3. CDR3 coding DNA: TGTGCCAGCAGTTCCGGGACTAGCGGGAGGGCCTCCTACGAGCAGTACTTC. This translates into CASSSGTSGRASYEQYF.

J is TRBJ2-3 and V is TRBV12-3 or TRBV12-4; 7 nucleotides align to TRBD2. V dropped 6 bases and J dropped 1; count of bases not matched to a gene: 13. The CDR3 is 17 residues long. CDR3 in DNA: TGTGCCAGCAGCCCCCCCCAGGTGGCGGGGGGCACAGATACGCAGTATTTT. It is translated as CASSPPQVAGGTDTQYF.

This clonotype has more than one count but fewer than ten. The rearrangement uses TRBV4-3 and TRBJ2-3; D not certain. This CDR3 has 15 residues. The germline V and J ends were trimmed by 1 base and 3 bases, with 11 bases remaining between them. Germline CDR1 LGHNA, CDR2 YSLEER. Written as DNA, the CDR3 is TGCGCCAGCAGCCAAGTGGAAACGGCAACAGATACGCAGTATTTT. This encodes CASSQVETATDTQYF.

The chain is built from TRBV12-3 or TRBV12-4 and TRBJ2-6; TRBD1 might be the D (8 bases). The CDR3 loop spans 13 amino acids. V lost 7 bases to trimming and J lost 11 bases, with 15 bases between them. The CDR3, as DNA: TGTGCCAGCAACGCACAGGGGGGGTACGTCCTGACTTTC. Translating gives CASNAQGGYVLTF.

This clonotype has just a few counts. The rearrangement links TRBV12-3 or TRBV12-4 to TRBJ2-7; TRBD1 aligns across 9 bases. The CDR3 totals 14 residues. V trimming: 5 bases; J trimming: 4 bases; junction bases outside the gene matches: 6. CDR3 region: CASSARGQGYEQYF. CDR3 bases: TGTGCCAGCAGTGCCCGGGGACAGGGTTACGAGCAGTACTTC.

The chain has TRBV6-1 and TRBJ1-2; perhaps TRBD1 as D (6 bases). This CDR3 contains 14 residues. Per the germline V gene, CDR1 is MNHNS and CDR2 is SASEGT. V shed 7 bases and J shed 1 base, with 13 bases lying between them. As DNA, the CDR3 is TGTGCCAGCACCCGAGGGGGACGTAACTATGGCTACACCTTC. Translating gives CASTRGGRNYGYTF.

This clonotype appeared many times. The chain recombines TRBV2 with TRBJ2-1; D is unresolved. The germline V gene has CDR1 SNHLY and CDR2 FYNNEI. CDR3 length equals 11 residues. Trimming cost V 6 bases and J 8 bases, with 8 bases left between them. The CDR3 DNA reads TGTGCCAGCAGGGGAAGAGATGAGCAGTTCTTC. It encodes CASRGRDEQFF.

This clonotype was seen a few times. The CDR3 region is CASSQAGTAEQYF. The CDR3, as DNA: TGTGCCAGCAGCCAAGCAGGGACCGCCGAGCAGTACTTC. This sequence joins TRBV4-2 and TRBJ2-7; tentatively, D is TRBD1 or TRBD2 (5 bases each). Germline loops: CDR1 LGHNA, CDR2 YNFKEQ. V shed 1 base and J shed 6 bases, with 10 bases lying between them. This CDR3 is 13 amino acids long.

This clonotype was counted a few times. The V and J genes are TRBV12-3 or TRBV12-4 and TRBJ2-5; D unclear. Trimming shortened V by 5 bases and J by 5 bases, and 12 bases separated the two germline ends. The CDR3 consists of 13 residues. CDR3 in DNA: TGTGCCAGCAGTCGGCAGGATATTGAGACCCAGTACTTC. Protein product: CASSRQDIETQYF.

This clonotype has just a few counts. The rearrangement links TRBV6-4 to TRBJ2-1, with 8 bases lining up with TRBD1. V shed 0 bases and J 2 bases; nucleotides not matched to a gene: 6. This CDR3 is 17 amino acids long. Germline values: CDR1 MRHNA, CDR2 SNTAGT. Written as DNA, the CDR3 is TGTGCCAGCAGTGACTCTCCAGCAGGGGGCACCTACAATGAGCAGTTCTTC. Its translation is CASSDSPAGGTYNEQFF.